These T cell receptor beta chains were read from a single sample in a study of monozygotic twins with inflammatory bowel disease. TCRdb reanalyzed the 5' RACE reads and collapses them to one entry per CDR3 protein, without DNA. The sample's table shows fewer than 200,000 distinct CDR3 sequences. Sample: blood. All receptors come from a human donor with ulcerative colitis or Crohn's disease, or a healthy co-twin of an affected twin (not recorded which). Each CDR3 is given with its conserved first and last residue.

j_call cdr3_length v_call cdr3_aa
TRBJ2-6 18 TRBV11-1 CASSSNQGAAPGANVLTF
TRBJ1-1 14 TRBV10-3 CAISGTGPDTEAFF
TRBJ2-2 12 TRBV7-3 CASSSFGGELFF
TRBJ1-2 15 TRBV4-3 CASSQDLGGNYGYTF
TRBJ2-1 17 TRBV25-1 CASRSTSGAHSYNEQFF
TRBJ1-5 16 TRBV6-1 CASSEILGGADQPQHF
TRBJ2-3 16 TRBV14 CASSQEWGAWTDTQYF
TRBJ2-1 14 TRBV19 CASSTVTSGSEQFF
TRBJ2-3 14 TRBV5-1 CASSNIAGTDTQYF
TRBJ2-7 16 TRBV5-4 CASTSSSGRGAYEQYF
TRBJ2-3 16 TRBV28 CASSLYSGGAADTQYF
TRBJ1-2 14 TRBV6-5 CASSYSSGLNGYTF
TRBJ2-7 17 TRBV15 CATSRDLGLAGRYEQYF
TRBJ1-5 18 TRBV21-1 CASSKGIRCVNSNQPQHF
TRBJ2-7 15 TRBV9 CASSQGAGGTYEQYF
TRBJ2-3 16 TRBV10-2 CASRRAGLASTDTQYF
TRBJ2-3 16 TRBV7-9 CASSLGRLEVADTQYF
TRBJ2-5 14 TRBV7-9 CASSFGGPEETQYF
TRBJ2-3 20 TRBV11-2 CASSLEGAASGASSTDTQYF
TRBJ2-7 17 TRBV3-1 CASSQDTSGRASYEQYF
TRBJ1-6 17 TRBV3-1 CASSPLGQGSYNSPLHF
TRBJ2-1 15 TRBV5-1 CASSLDRVGYNEQFF
TRBJ2-1 13 TRBV20-1 CSTGTGTYNEQFF
TRBJ2-7 13 TRBV4-1 CASSQARFYEQYF
TRBJ2-3 18 TRBV6-5 CASSSQTSGGAGTDTQYF
TRBJ2-5 14 TRBV20-1 CSARLPGDQETQYF
TRBJ1-2 14 TRBV28 CASSPPTKNYGYTF
TRBJ1-2 16 TRBV7-2 CASSLGGTEDGYGYTF
TRBJ2-7 17 TRBV12-3/TRBV12-4 CASSLTTGTSDAYEQYF
TRBJ2-3 14 TRBV2 CASTQRAVTDTQYF
TRBJ1-6 13 TRBV5-1 CASTTGQNSPLHF
TRBJ2-1 15 TRBV20-1 CSAFRAGISYNEQFF
TRBJ1-2 15 TRBV4-2 CASSQDREAPYGYTF
TRBJ2-7 14 TRBV12-3/TRBV12-4 CASSVAGGPGEQYF
TRBJ2-3 14 TRBV7-6 CASSPTQRADTQYF
TRBJ1-1 12 TRBV29-1 CSVTDPSTEAFF
TRBJ2-5 17 TRBV24-1 CATSDSRIAYQGETQYF
TRBJ2-2 16 TRBV3-1 CASSHASPGNTGELFF
TRBJ1-1 15 TRBV6-2/TRBV6-3 CASSYPLQIPTEAFF
TRBJ1-6 16 TRBV27 CASSLGGIPYNSPLHF